These 26 T cell receptor beta chains were sequenced from one sample in a study of cytomegalovirus exposure and HLA in healthy donors. PCR employed 60 Vbeta and 13 Jbeta primers. Here immunoSEQ multiplex PCR was the method, and the copy in TCRdb shows in-frame clones only, minus some. The sample has about 160,000 clones; roughly two thirds are singletons. Sequenced sample: PBMCs. The receptors derive from a woman aged 25 to 39 in good health and CMV-seronegative.

The chain employs TRBV27 and TRBJ2-5; unclear D gene. The CDR3 spans 16 residues. Germline CDR1 and CDR2: MNHEY and SMNVEV (reference sequence). Trimming cost V 0 bases and J 5 bases, with 16 bases left between them. CDR3 sequence (DNA): TGTGCCAGCAGTTTATCCGCCCGGGTTGATAGGGAGACCCAGTACTTC. Amino acids: CASSLSARVDRETQYF.

This clone was counted only a few times. The chain uses TRBV6-5 and TRBJ2-1; weak D call: TRBD2 (5 bases). The CDR3 totals 15 residues. Germline values: CDR1 MNHEY, CDR2 SVGAGI. Trimming left V 0 bases short and J 5 bases short, with 11 bases between. CDR3 coding DNA: TGTGCCAGCAGTTACTCGTTTCCCGGGGACAATGAGCAGTTCTTC. This codes for CASSYSFPGDNEQFF.

The V and J genes are TRBV25-1 and TRBJ2-1; 8 bases fit TRBD2. The CDR3 has 14 amino acids. Per the germline V gene, CDR1 is MGHDK and CDR2 is SYGVNS. Losses at the gene ends were 7 bases for V and 3 bases for J; bases not matched to a gene: 5. The CDR3 here is CASTAGDFYNEQFF. In DNA, the CDR3 is TGTGCCAGCACAGCGGGAGACTTCTACAATGAGCAGTTCTTC.

The rearrangement links TRBV30 to TRBJ1-4, with 7 bases fitting TRBD1. Germline trimming cut 8 bases from V and 7 bases from J; bases unmatched to any gene: 7. Germline loops: CDR1 GTSNPN, CDR2 SVGIG (reference sequence). The CDR3 is made up of 12 amino acids. The CDR3 protein is CAVTGSSEKLFF. CDR3 coding DNA: TGTGCCGTGACAGGGTCAAGTGAAAAACTGTTTTTT. The variable domain in full, with the rest retrieved from reference TRBV30 and TRBJ1-4, is SQTIHQWPATLVQPVGSPLSLECTVEGTSNPNLYWYRQAAGRGLQLLFYSVGIGQISSEVPQNLSASRPQDRQFILSSKKLLLSDSGFYLCAVTGSSEKLFFGSGTQLSVL.

The chain recombines TRBV9 with TRBJ1-4; a weak D match, TRBD1 (5 bases). The length of the CDR3 is 15 residues. Trimming stripped 0 bases from V and 8 bases from J, with 14 bases between. Germline CDR1 is SGDLS and CDR2 is YYNGEE. The CDR3 DNA reads TGTGCCAGCAGCGTAGAGGGAGGGGTCTTCGAAAAACTGTTTTTT. This sequence encodes CASSVEGGVFEKLFF.

In this sample, this clone turned up a few times. This rearrangement joins TRBV2 to TRBJ2-7; maybe TRBD2 (6 bases). CDR1 SNHLY and CDR2 FYNNEI come from the germline V gene. This CDR3 is 13 amino acids long. The germline V and J ends were trimmed by 7 bases and 7 bases, with 17 bases remaining between them. In nucleotides, the CDR3 is TGTGCCAGCACCGGAGTAGTTGGGGGGGAGCAGTACTTC. Translated, it gives CASTGVVGGEQYF.

The chain joins TRBV19 to TRBJ1-2; unclear D gene. V lost 6 bases and J lost 6, with 14 bases in between. Germline V CDR1 and CDR2: LNHDA, SQIVND (reference sequence). The CDR3 has 13 amino acids. The CDR3 coding sequence is TGTGCCAGTAGCGGGAGTGTTCCAAATGGCTACACCTTC. This translates into CASSGSVPNGYTF. Together with reference TRBV19 and TRBJ1-2, the CDR3 gives the full variable domain: DGGITQSPKYLFRKEGQNVTLSCEQNLNHDAMYWYRQDPGQGLRLIYYSQIVNDFQKGDIAEGYSVSREKKESFPLTVTSAQKNPTAFYLCASSGSVPNGYTFGSGTRLTVV.

The chain couples TRBV29-1 to TRBJ2-4; tentative D call: TRBD1 (5 bases). The CDR3 totals 12 residues. CDR1 and CDR2 (germline): SQVTM, ANQGSEA. Trimming left V 4 bases short and J 5 bases short, with 9 bases between. The CDR3 nucleotides read TGCAGCGTTGGCGACAGACAAAACATTCAGTACTTC. Translating it yields CSVGDRQNIQYF.

J is TRBJ1-5 and V is TRBV7-2; 9 bases are shared with TRBD1. Germline V lookup: CDR1 SGHTA, CDR2 FQGNSA. The J segment lost 5 bases and the V segment lost 3 bases, leaving 8 bases of the junction unmatched. This CDR3 has 16 amino acids. The CDR3 loop is CASSFTGTGLDQPQHF. In DNA, the CDR3 is TGTGCCAGCAGCTTTACCGGGACAGGGCTGGATCAGCCCCAGCATTTT.

The V and J genes are TRBV4-3 and TRBJ2-1, with TRBD2 matching 7 bases. Trimming took 4 bases from V and 9 from J; bases not matched to a gene: 6. Per the germline V gene, CDR1 is LGHNA and CDR2 is YSLEER. The CDR3 sequence is 13 residues long. The CDR3 loop is CASSLTWGGEQFF. Here the CDR3 DNA reads TGCGCCAGCAGCCTGACCTGGGGGGGTGAGCAGTTCTTC.

The rearrangement links TRBV29-1 to TRBJ2-5; D perhaps matches TRBD2 (5 bases). The germline V gene has CDR1 SQVTM and CDR2 ANQGSEA. With 4 bases removed from V and 5 bases from J, the gap between germline ends came to 14 bases. This CDR3 has 13 amino acids. The CDR3 nucleotides read TGCAGCGTTGCGGCTAGCCGGTATGAGACCCAGTACTTC. It encodes CSVAASRYETQYF.

The chain carries TRBV7-9 and TRBJ2-5; tentatively, D is TRBD1 (5 bases). V was cut by 5 bases and J by 5 bases, with 15 bases left in between. Germline V gives CDR1 SEHNR, CDR2 FQNEAQ (reference sequence). The CDR3 has 14 amino acids. The CDR3 sequence is CASSKQVWWETQYF. As DNA, the CDR3 is TGTGCCAGCAGCAAACAGGTTTGGTGGGAGACCCAGTACTTC.

The rearrangement links TRBV5-4 to TRBJ2-2, with unresolved D. The CDR3 loop spans 13 amino acids. Deletions cut 4 bases from V and 7 bases from J, with 11 bases between. CDR1 and CDR2 (germline): SGHNT, YYREEE (reference sequence). This chain's CDR3 is CASSVEGGGELFF. The CDR3 coding sequence is TGTGCCAGCAGCGTGGAAGGCGGCGGGGAGCTGTTTTTT.

The V gene is TRBV29-1, the J gene TRBJ2-2; D is unresolved. V was clipped by 5 bases and J by 0 bases, with 13 bases between them. This CDR3 comprises 15 residues. CDR1 is SQVTM and CDR2 is ANQGSEA in the germline V gene. DNA for the CDR3: TGCAGCGTTCGTACCCAGGATTCGAACACCGGGGAGCTGTTTTTT. Residues: CSVRTQDSNTGELFF.

The chain recombines TRBV28 with TRBJ2-2; TRBD1 might be the D (5 bases). The CDR3 loop spans 15 amino acids. Germline loops: CDR1 MDHEN, CDR2 SYDVKM. The V end lost 4 bases, the J end lost 6 bases, and 15 bases lay between the germline ends. CDR3 residues: CASSWGRRAAGELFF. CDR3 nucleotides: TGTGCCAGCAGTTGGGGCCGCAGGGCTGCCGGGGAGCTGTTTTTT.

The chain joins TRBV4-3 to TRBJ1-2, with TRBD1 identical over 7 bases. Germline CDR1 and CDR2: LGHNA and YSLEER. The trim removed 0 bases at V and 3 bases at J, leaving 10 bases unmatched. There are 17 residues in the CDR3. CDR3 amino acids: CASSQEVRGGRDYGYTF. The DNA of the CDR3 is TGCGCCAGCAGCCAAGAAGTACGAGGGGGCAGGGACTATGGCTACACCTTC.

The rearrangement joins TRBV6-6 to TRBJ1-6, with a tentative D call TRBD1 (5 bases). CDR3 length: 11 amino acids. V lost 3 bases and J 15 bases, leaving 9 bases between the germline ends. Germline V gene lookup returns CDR1 MNHNY and CDR2 SVGAGI (reference sequence). The CDR3 DNA is TGTGCCAGCAGTTATGGTCAGGGCCTCCACTTT. Protein product: CASSYGQGLHF.

The sample holds a few counts of this clone. This chain joins TRBV28 and TRBJ2-3; D might be TRBD1 (6 bases). Germline V CDR1 and CDR2: MDHEN, SYDVKM. V lost 5 bases, J lost 0 bases, and 12 bases lay in between. CDR3 length: 15 residues. The CDR3 reads CASSDPRGSTDTQYF. The CDR3 coding sequence is TGTGCCAGCAGTGACCCCAGGGGTAGCACAGATACGCAGTATTTT.

The chain employs TRBV25-1 and TRBJ1-5, with 10 nucleotides matching TRBD1. Germline V gene lookup returns CDR1 MGHDK and CDR2 SYGVNS. V was pared by 6 bases and J by 6 bases, with 5 bases of the junction left unmatched. The CDR3 loop spans 14 amino acids. CDR3 loop: CASRGTGETQPQHF. CDR3 nucleotides: TGTGCCAGCAGAGGGACAGGGGAGACTCAGCCCCAGCATTTT.

This rearrangement joins TRBV20-1 to TRBJ1-1; 11 bases fit TRBD1. From germline, CDR1 is DFQATT and CDR2 SNEGSKA (reference sequence). The CDR3 loop spans 11 amino acids. CDR3 residues: CRGQGGTEAFF. CDR3 DNA sequence: TGCAGGGGACAGGGGGGCACTGAAGCTTTCTTT.

The rearrangement joins TRBV5-8 to TRBJ1-1, with D perhaps TRBD1 (6 bases). Trimming cost V 4 bases and J 0 bases, with 19 bases left between them. This CDR3 has 17 residues. The germline V gene encodes CDR1 SGHTS and CDR2 YDEGEE. This CDR3 is CASSPTGDWRMNTEAFF. The CDR3 DNA follows: TGTGCCAGCAGCCCGACAGGAGATTGGCGCATGAACACTGAAGCTTTCTTT.

The chain joins TRBV6-6 to TRBJ2-2; unclear D gene. Germline values: CDR1 MNHNY, CDR2 SVGAGI (reference sequence). This CDR3 is 12 amino acids long. The germline V and J ends were trimmed by 7 bases and 5 bases, with 8 bases remaining between them. The CDR3 nucleotides read TGTGCCAGCAAGCCCGCGACCGGGGAGCTGTTTTTT. This sequence encodes CASKPATGELFF.

V gene TRBV6-1 combines with J gene TRBJ2-1; D is undetermined. Germline V gene lookup returns CDR1 MNHNS and CDR2 SASEGT. V lost 1 base, J lost 2 bases, and 9 bases lay in between. This CDR3 spans 15 amino acids. Here the CDR3 reads CASSEGVLAYNEQFF. CDR3 coding DNA: TGTGCCAGCAGTGAAGGTGTGCTAGCCTACAATGAGCAGTTCTTC.

The genes are TRBV7-2 and TRBJ2-7; no clear D gene. The V gene's germline CDR1 is SGHTA and CDR2 FQGNSA. V gave up 1 base and J gave up 6 bases, with 10 bases separating them. The CDR3 is 13 residues long. CDR3 amino acids: CASSLVESGEQYF. CDR3 nucleotides: TGTGCCAGCAGCTTAGTCGAGTCGGGCGAGCAGTACTTC.

The genes are TRBV19 and TRBJ2-1; 7 nucleotides line up with TRBD2. Trimming took 5 bases from V and 6 from J; bases not matched to a gene: 10. The CDR3 runs 15 residues. Germline CDR1 and CDR2: LNHDA and SQIVND (reference sequence). The CDR3 reads CASSPGRLAANEQFF. DNA for the CDR3: TGTGCCAGTAGTCCGGGGAGGCTAGCGGCCAATGAGCAGTTCTTC.

This chain joins TRBV6-5 and TRBJ2-3; D gene uncertain. The V and J ends lost 0 bases and 2 bases respectively, with 9 bases between them. The CDR3 sequence is 15 residues long. Germline V gene data show CDR1 as MNHEY and CDR2 as SVGAGI. CDR3 in amino acids: CASSYSAGSTDTQYF. Written as DNA, the CDR3 is TGTGCCAGCAGTTACTCCGCAGGTTCCACAGATACGCAGTATTTT.